The rows below give T cell receptor beta chains drawn from one sample of a study of vaccination and CD4 T cells after COVID-19. In TCRdb, the PCR reads were re-called with MiXCR into one record per CDR3 protein. The sample contains about 5,400 distinct CDR3 sequences, about 66% of which appear only once. Antigens of these TCRs are unknown. Sequencing was done on a sample of CD4+ T cells from blood, cultured in vitro. All receptors derive from a human donor in good health. Both conserved end residues are part of each CDR3. The D gene is left open where the match is weak. Expanded clones get a size class; other rows say once, few or many, or leave the size out.

J gene: TRBJ1-1
clone size: -
D gene: -
CDR3 length: 13
V gene: TRBV24-1
CDR3 protein: CATSGGADGQAFF
CDR3 DNA: TGTGCCACCAGTGGAGGGGCCGACGGGCAAGCTTTCTTT

J gene: TRBJ2-3
clone size: -
D gene: -
CDR3 length: 14
V gene: TRBV7-2
CDR3 protein: CASSLDLSTDTQYF
CDR3 DNA: TGTGCCAGCAGCTTAGACCTCAGTACAGATACGCAGTATTTT

J gene: TRBJ2-5
clone size: -
D gene: TRBD1
CDR3 length: 15
V gene: TRBV7-2
CDR3 protein: CASSLWTGGRETQYF
CDR3 DNA: TGTGCCAGCAGCTTATGGACAGGGGGCCGAGAGACCCAGTACTTC

J gene: TRBJ1-1
clone size: -
D gene: -
CDR3 length: 14
V gene: TRBV11-3
CDR3 protein: CASSLGGGRTEAFF
CDR3 DNA: TGTGCCAGCAGCTTAGGGGGGGGCCGAACTGAAGCTTTCTTT

J gene: TRBJ2-3
clone size: -
D gene: TRBD2
CDR3 length: 18
V gene: TRBV7-6
CDR3 protein: CASSLEGGSGASTDTQYF
CDR3 DNA: TGTGCCAGCAGCTTAGAAGGGGGTAGCGGGGCCAGCACAGATACGCAGTATTTT

J gene: TRBJ2-2
clone size: -
D gene: -
CDR3 length: 16
V gene: TRBV6-1
CDR3 protein: CASSVSGTKETGELFF
CDR3 DNA: TGTGCCAGCAGTGTTTCCGGGACAAAGGAGACCGGGGAGCTGTTTTTT

J gene: TRBJ1-2
clone size: few
D gene: TRBD1
CDR3 length: 16
V gene: TRBV27
CDR3 protein: CASSRYPTGALYGYTF
CDR3 DNA: TGTGCCAGCAGTCGCTACCCGACAGGGGCCTTATATGGCTACACCTTC

J gene: TRBJ2-2
clone size: -
D gene: -
CDR3 length: 14
V gene: TRBV19
CDR3 protein: CASIQSGFSGELFF
CDR3 DNA: TGTGCCAGTATTCAGTCGGGGTTCAGCGGGGAGCTGTTTTTT

J gene: TRBJ1-2
clone size: -
D gene: TRBD1
CDR3 length: 15
V gene: TRBV6-5
CDR3 protein: CASSSKQGAGYGYTF
CDR3 DNA: TGTGCCAGCAGTTCAAAACAGGGGGCTGGCTATGGCTACACCTTC

J gene: TRBJ2-3
clone size: -
D gene: TRBD1
CDR3 length: 14
V gene: TRBV19
CDR3 protein: CASSLTGGTDTQYF
CDR3 DNA: TGTGCCAGTAGCCTGACAGGGGGCACAGATACGCAGTATTTT

J gene: TRBJ1-2
clone size: once
D gene: -
CDR3 length: 14
V gene: TRBV21-1
CDR3 protein: CASSKGDGGVSYTF
CDR3 DNA: TGTGCCAGCAGCAAAGGGGACGGAGGGGTGAGTTACACCTTC

J gene: TRBJ1-5
clone size: -
D gene: -
CDR3 length: 16
V gene: TRBV27
CDR3 protein: CASSLTGGRSNQPQHF
CDR3 DNA: TGTGCCAGCAGTTTAACGGGGGGCCGTAGCAATCAGCCCCAGCATTTT

J gene: TRBJ2-5
clone size: -
D gene: -
CDR3 length: 15
V gene: TRBV7-2
CDR3 protein: CASSLDAGRQETQYF
CDR3 DNA: TGTGCCAGCAGCTTAGATGCTGGCAGACAAGAGACCCAGTACTTC

J gene: TRBJ2-7
clone size: -
D gene: -
CDR3 length: 12
V gene: TRBV20-1
CDR3 protein: CSAYLSSYEQYF
CDR3 DNA: TGCAGTGCTTACCTGAGCTCCTACGAGCAGTACTTC

J gene: TRBJ2-1
clone size: -
D gene: -
CDR3 length: 14
V gene: TRBV7-9
CDR3 protein: CASSLVRVNNEQFF
CDR3 DNA: TGTGCCAGCAGCTTAGTTCGCGTAAACAATGAGCAGTTCTTC

J gene: TRBJ2-3
clone size: few
D gene: TRBD2
CDR3 length: 13
V gene: TRBV7-2
CDR3 protein: CASSLGEVAGPYF
CDR3 DNA: TGTGCCAGCAGCTTGGGGGAGGTAGCGGGGCCGTATTTT

J gene: TRBJ1-2
clone size: once
D gene: -
CDR3 length: 14
V gene: TRBV28
CDR3 protein: CASREYGTDYGYTF
CDR3 DNA: TGTGCCAGCAGGGAATACGGAACGGACTATGGCTACACCTTC

J gene: TRBJ2-5
clone size: -
D gene: TRBD1
CDR3 length: 17
V gene: TRBV27
CDR3 protein: CASSPFDGTGGAETQYF
CDR3 DNA: TGTGCCAGCAGTCCATTCGACGGGACAGGGGGCGCGGAGACCCAGTACTTC

J gene: TRBJ1-3
clone size: -
D gene: TRBD1
CDR3 length: 16
V gene: TRBV15
CDR3 protein: CATSRDWRGPGNTIYF
CDR3 DNA: TGTGCCACCAGCAGAGATTGGAGGGGGCCTGGAAACACCATATATTTT

J gene: TRBJ1-6
clone size: -
D gene: -
CDR3 length: 14
V gene: TRBV12-3/TRBV12-4
CDR3 protein: CASSWGVTNSPLHF
CDR3 DNA: TGTGCCAGCAGTTGGGGGGTTACGAATTCACCCCTCCACTTT

J gene: TRBJ2-2
clone size: -
D gene: -
CDR3 length: 14
V gene: TRBV7-9
CDR3 protein: CASSQGQNTGELFF
CDR3 DNA: TGTGCCAGCAGCCAGGGACAGAACACCGGGGAGCTGTTTTTT

J gene: TRBJ2-1
clone size: -
D gene: -
CDR3 length: 15
V gene: TRBV7-2
CDR3 protein: CASSLRRDSSSEQFF
CDR3 DNA: TGTGCCAGCAGCTTACGTCGGGACTCTTCCTCTGAGCAGTTCTTC

J gene: TRBJ2-7
clone size: -
D gene: TRBD1
CDR3 length: 15
V gene: TRBV19
CDR3 protein: CASSIRDSLISEQYF
CDR3 DNA: TGTGCCAGTAGTATTCGGGACAGCTTAATAAGCGAGCAGTACTTC

J gene: TRBJ1-6
clone size: -
D gene: -
CDR3 length: 17
V gene: TRBV6-1
CDR3 protein: CASNEGLLSSYNSPLHF
CDR3 DNA: TGTGCCAGCAACGAGGGCCTCTTAAGCTCCTATAATTCACCCCTCCACTTT

J gene: TRBJ1-1
clone size: once
D gene: -
CDR3 length: 15
V gene: TRBV6-2/TRBV6-3
CDR3 protein: CASSPAGRGGTEAFF
CDR3 DNA: TGTGCCAGCAGTCCCGCCGGGCGGGGAGGGACTGAAGCTTTCTTT

J gene: TRBJ1-2
clone size: -
D gene: TRBD1
CDR3 length: 13
V gene: TRBV29-1
CDR3 protein: CSVTGGDIYGYTF
CDR3 DNA: TGCAGCGTTACAGGGGGCGACATCTATGGCTACACCTTC

J gene: TRBJ1-1
clone size: few
D gene: TRBD1
CDR3 length: 15
V gene: TRBV5-8
CDR3 protein: CASSLGTGGDTEAFF
CDR3 DNA: TGTGCCAGCAGCTTGGGGACAGGCGGGGACACTGAAGCTTTCTTT

J gene: TRBJ2-7
clone size: -
D gene: -
CDR3 length: 12
V gene: TRBV7-2
CDR3 protein: CASSGYTYEQYF
CDR3 DNA: TGTGCCAGCAGCGGTTACACTTACGAGCAGTACTTC

J gene: TRBJ2-5
clone size: -
D gene: -
CDR3 length: 11
V gene: TRBV7-9
CDR3 protein: CASSAGETQYF
CDR3 DNA: TGTGCCAGCAGCGCGGGAGAGACCCAGTACTTC

J gene: TRBJ2-5
clone size: -
D gene: -
CDR3 length: 14
V gene: TRBV2
CDR3 protein: CASRRSGLQETQYF
CDR3 DNA: TGTGCCAGTCGGCGTAGCGGCCTGCAAGAGACCCAGTACTTC

J gene: TRBJ1-2
clone size: -
D gene: TRBD1
CDR3 length: 15
V gene: TRBV28
CDR3 protein: CASSSRDRGLSCLDF
CDR3 DNA: TGTGCCAGCAGTTCCCGGGACAGGGGATTGTCGTGTCTGGACTTC

J gene: TRBJ1-2
clone size: few
D gene: TRBD1
CDR3 length: 13
V gene: TRBV20-1
CDR3 protein: CSARRDRGESYTF
CDR3 DNA: TGCAGTGCGCGTAGAGACAGGGGGGAGAGCTACACCTTC

J gene: TRBJ2-7
clone size: few
D gene: -
CDR3 length: 15
V gene: TRBV7-2
CDR3 protein: CASSLGGQSSYEQYF
CDR3 DNA: TGTGCCAGCAGCTTAGGGGGGCAAAGCTCCTACGAGCAGTACTTC

J gene: TRBJ1-6
clone size: few
D gene: TRBD1
CDR3 length: 13
V gene: TRBV2
CDR3 protein: CASGPDRNSPLHF
CDR3 DNA: TGTGCCAGCGGCCCGGACAGGAATTCACCCCTCCACTTT

J gene: TRBJ1-5
clone size: few
D gene: TRBD1
CDR3 length: 14
V gene: TRBV20-1
CDR3 protein: CSARTGGQGQPQHF
CDR3 DNA: TGCAGTGCTAGGACAGGGGGACAGGGACAGCCCCAGCATTTT

J gene: TRBJ2-3
clone size: -
D gene: TRBD2
CDR3 length: 15
V gene: TRBV20-1
CDR3 protein: CSAVLAGVPTDTQYF
CDR3 DNA: TGCAGTGCCGTACTAGCGGGGGTTCCCACAGATACGCAGTATTTT

J gene: TRBJ2-2
clone size: once
D gene: TRBD2
CDR3 length: 19
V gene: TRBV27
CDR3 protein: CASSFRWTSGRVGTGELFF
CDR3 DNA: TGTGCCAGCAGTTTTCGGTGGACTAGCGGGAGAGTCGGCACCGGGGAGCTGTTTTTT

J gene: TRBJ1-5
clone size: -
D gene: -
CDR3 length: 15
V gene: TRBV6-5
CDR3 protein: CASSSRTGYNQPQHF
CDR3 DNA: TGTGCCAGCAGTTCGAGGACTGGCTACAATCAGCCCCAGCATTTT

J gene: TRBJ2-1
clone size: -
D gene: -
CDR3 length: 17
V gene: TRBV10-3
CDR3 protein: CAIVRNPFSSSYNEQFF
CDR3 DNA: TGTGCCATCGTTCGGAACCCCTTTAGTAGCTCCTACAATGAGCAGTTCTTC

J gene: TRBJ1-5
clone size: few
D gene: -
CDR3 length: 16
V gene: TRBV7-2
CDR3 protein: CASSWSSVDSNQPQHF
CDR3 DNA: TGTGCCAGCAGCTGGAGCTCGGTGGATAGCAATCAGCCCCAGCATTTT

J gene: TRBJ2-7
clone size: -
D gene: -
CDR3 length: 15
V gene: TRBV6-1
CDR3 protein: CASSIRFGGFGEQYF
CDR3 DNA: TGTGCCAGCAGTATACGGTTTGGGGGGTTTGGCGAGCAGTACTTC

J gene: TRBJ2-1
clone size: -
D gene: -
CDR3 length: 17
V gene: TRBV15
CDR3 protein: CATSRDAAEAYFNEQFF
CDR3 DNA: TGTGCCACCAGCAGAGATGCGGCGGAGGCCTACTTCAATGAGCAGTTCTTC

J gene: TRBJ2-3
clone size: -
D gene: TRBD2
CDR3 length: 15
V gene: TRBV7-2
CDR3 protein: CASSLGRAGTDTQYF
CDR3 DNA: TGTGCCAGCAGCCTGGGGAGGGCCGGCACAGATACGCAGTATTTT

J gene: TRBJ2-1
clone size: -
D gene: TRBD2
CDR3 length: 16
V gene: TRBV10-3
CDR3 protein: CAITKGTSGGVREQFF
CDR3 DNA: TGTGCCATCACGAAAGGTACTAGCGGGGGGGTTCGTGAGCAGTTCTTC

J gene: TRBJ2-1
clone size: -
D gene: TRBD2
CDR3 length: 14
V gene: TRBV6-2/TRBV6-3
CDR3 protein: CASRGLAGGNEQFF
CDR3 DNA: TGTGCCAGCAGGGGACTAGCGGGGGGCAATGAGCAGTTCTTC

J gene: TRBJ1-6
clone size: few
D gene: TRBD1
CDR3 length: 14
V gene: TRBV7-8
CDR3 protein: CASSLQGGNSPLHF
CDR3 DNA: TGTGCCAGCAGCCTCCAGGGGGGCAATTCACCCCTCCACTTT

J gene: TRBJ2-1
clone size: -
D gene: -
CDR3 length: 15
V gene: TRBV5-4
CDR3 protein: CASSLGARRINEQFF
CDR3 DNA: TGTGCCAGCAGCTTGGGGGCTAGACGAATCAATGAGCAGTTCTTC

J gene: TRBJ1-6
clone size: -
D gene: -
CDR3 length: 17
V gene: TRBV7-9
CDR3 protein: CASSLALTGTYNSPLHF
CDR3 DNA: TGTGCCAGCAGCTTAGCCCTAACAGGGACCTATAATTCACCCCTCCACTTT